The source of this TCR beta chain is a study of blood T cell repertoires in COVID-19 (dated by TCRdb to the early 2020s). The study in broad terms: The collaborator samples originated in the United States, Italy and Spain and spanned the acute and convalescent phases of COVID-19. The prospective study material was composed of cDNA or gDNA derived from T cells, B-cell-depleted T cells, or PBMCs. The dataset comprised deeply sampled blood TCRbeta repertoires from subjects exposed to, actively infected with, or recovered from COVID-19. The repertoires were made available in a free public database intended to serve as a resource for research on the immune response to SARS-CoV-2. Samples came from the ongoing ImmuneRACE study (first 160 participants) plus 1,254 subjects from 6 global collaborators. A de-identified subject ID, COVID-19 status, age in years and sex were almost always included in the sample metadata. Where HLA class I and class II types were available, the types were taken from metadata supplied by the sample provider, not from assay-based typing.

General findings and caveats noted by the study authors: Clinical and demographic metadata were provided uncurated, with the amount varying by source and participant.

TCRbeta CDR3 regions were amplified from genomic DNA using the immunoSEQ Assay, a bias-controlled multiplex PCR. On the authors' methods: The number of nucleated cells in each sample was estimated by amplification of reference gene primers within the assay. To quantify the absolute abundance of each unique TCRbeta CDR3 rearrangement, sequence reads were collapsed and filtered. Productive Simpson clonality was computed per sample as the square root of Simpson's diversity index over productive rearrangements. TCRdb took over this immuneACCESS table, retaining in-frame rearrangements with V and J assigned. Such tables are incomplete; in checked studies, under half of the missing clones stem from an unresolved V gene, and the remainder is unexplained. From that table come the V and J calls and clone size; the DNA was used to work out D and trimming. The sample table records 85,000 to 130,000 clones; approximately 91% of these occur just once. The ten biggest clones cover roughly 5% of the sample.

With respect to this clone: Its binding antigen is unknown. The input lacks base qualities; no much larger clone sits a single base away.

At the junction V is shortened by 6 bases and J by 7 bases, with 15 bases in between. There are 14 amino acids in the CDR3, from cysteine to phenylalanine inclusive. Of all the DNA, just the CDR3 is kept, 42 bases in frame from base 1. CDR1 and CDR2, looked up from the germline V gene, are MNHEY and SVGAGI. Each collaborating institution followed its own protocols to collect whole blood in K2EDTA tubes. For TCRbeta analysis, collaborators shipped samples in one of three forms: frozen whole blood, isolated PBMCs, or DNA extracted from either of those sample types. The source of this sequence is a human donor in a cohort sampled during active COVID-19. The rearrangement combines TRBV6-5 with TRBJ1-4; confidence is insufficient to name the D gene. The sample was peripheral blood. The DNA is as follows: TGTGCCAGCAGGGACCTACTAGCGGTTGAAAAACTGTTTTTT. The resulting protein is CASRDLLAVEKLFF.